The 21 T cell receptor beta chains below were found in one sample sequenced in a study of shared clonotypes between healthy human individuals. Profiling relied on immunoSEQ multiplex PCR, and the TCRdb table lists in-frame clones only, not all of them. The sample carries roughly 1,100,000 clones, under 80% recorded once. The sample comprised memory CD4+ T cells sorted from blood. Subset meaning: CD45RA-negative fraction. These TCRs come from a man aged 18-30 years in good health.

V is TRBV6-6 and J is TRBJ1-6; tentatively, D is TRBD1 (5 bases). Germline CDR1 MNHNY, CDR2 SVGAGI (reference sequence). CDR3 size: 15 residues. Trimming cost V 6 bases and J 2 bases, with 11 bases left between them. CDR3 sequence reads: CASSAGDTYNSPLHF. The CDR3 coding sequence is TGTGCCAGCAGCGCGGGGGATACCTATAATTCACCCCTCCACTTT.

In this sample, this clone turned up a few times. This sample also contains other DNA sequences that code for the same CDR3. This chain links TRBV7-2 with TRBJ2-1; 8 nucleotides match TRBD2. The V gene end was trimmed by 5 bases and the J gene end by 7 bases; junction bases not matched to a gene: 7. Germline CDR1 SGHTA, CDR2 FQGNSA. This CDR3 has 14 residues. The CDR3 bases are TGTGCCAGCAGCCCGGGACTAGGAGGGAATGAGCAGTTCTTC. It yields the protein CASSPGLGGNEQFF.

This sequence joins TRBV28 and TRBJ2-5; D might be TRBD1 (5 bases). Germline assignment: CDR1 MDHEN and CDR2 SYDVKM. CDR3 length equals 16 residues. The V gene lost 5 bases and the J gene lost 1 base, with 17 bases spanning the gap. The CDR3 spells CASSHPPAGSQETQYF. The CDR3 DNA follows: TGTGCCAGCAGTCACCCCCCAGCAGGGTCCCAAGAGACCCAGTACTTC.

This chain joins TRBV7-8 and TRBJ2-7, with TRBD1 matching over 8 bases. The V gene end was trimmed by 0 bases and the J gene end by 7 bases; junction bases not matched to a gene: 14. From germline, CDR1 is SGHVS and CDR2 FQNEAQ. The CDR3 has 17 amino acids. CDR3 DNA: TGTGCCAGCAGCTTAGCGTCAGGGGGCCGCCCTAATGCAGAGCAGTACTTC. This codes for CASSLASGGRPNAEQYF. Full variable domain (rest looked up from reference TRBV7-8 and TRBJ2-7): GAGVSQSPRYKVAKRGQDVALRCDPISGHVSLFWYQQALGQGPEFLTYFQNEAQLDKSGLPSDRFFAERPEGSVSTLKIQRTQQEDSAVYLCASSLASGGRPNAEQYFGPGTRLTVT.

The chain links TRBV28 to TRBJ1-2; perhaps TRBD1 as D (6 bases). The germline V and J ends were trimmed by 1 base and 8 bases, with 14 bases remaining between them. Germline values: CDR1 MDHEN, CDR2 SYDVKM. The CDR3 extends over 14 amino acids. CDR3 region: CASSLSRGSEGYTF. In DNA, the CDR3 is TGTGCCAGCAGTTTATCGAGGGGGTCGGAGGGCTACACCTTC.

The chain employs TRBV5-1 and TRBJ2-7; 10 bases fit TRBD1. The CDR3 runs 15 residues. The V segment lost 4 bases and the J segment 6 bases; nucleotides outside the gene matches: 10. Germline V gives CDR1 SGHRS, CDR2 YFSETQ. The CDR3 sequence is CASSPMGQGPTEQYF. CDR3 DNA: TGCGCCAGCAGCCCGATGGGACAGGGGCCGACCGAGCAGTACTTC.

The J gene is TRBJ2-1, the V gene TRBV27; the match to TRBD2 covers 7 bases. V lost 8 bases to trimming and J lost 2 bases; unmatched junction nucleotides: 9. Germline CDR1 and CDR2: MNHEY and SMNVEV (reference sequence). CDR3 size: 15 residues. Here the CDR3 DNA reads TGTGCCAGCCAGCGGATGGGAGGGGCCTACAATGAGCAGTTCTTC. Protein sequence: CASQRMGGAYNEQFF.

This clone was detected only once. The rearrangement joins TRBV6-5 to TRBJ2-7; 10 bases fit TRBD2. The CDR3 is made up of 14 amino acids. Germline values: CDR1 MNHEY, CDR2 SVGAGI. V dropped 7 bases and J dropped 1; count of bases not matched to a gene: 4. The CDR3 DNA sequence: TGTGCCAGCATCCCTAGCGGGAGATCCTACGAGCAGTACTTC. This translates into CASIPSGRSYEQYF.

Regarding this clone: Other DNA sequences from this sample encode an identical CDR3 as well. CDR3 loop: CAWSPLNTEAFF. The CDR3 DNA reads TGTGCCTGGAGTCCTTTGAACACTGAAGCTTTCTTT. The genes are TRBV30 and TRBJ1-1, with D hard to call. V lost 2 bases to trimming and J lost 0 bases, with 4 bases between them. The CDR3 runs 12 residues. Germline values: CDR1 GTSNPN, CDR2 SVGIG (reference sequence). Full variable domain (missing parts from reference TRBV30 and TRBJ1-1): SQTIHQWPATLVQPVGSPLSLECTVEGTSNPNLYWYRQAAGRGLQLLFYSVGIGQISSEVPQNLSASRPQDRQFILSSKKLLLSDSGFYLCAWSPLNTEAFFGQGTRLTVV.

The rearrangement uses TRBV11-2 and TRBJ1-6; unclear D gene. The CDR3 runs 13 residues. Germline lookup yields CDR1 SGHAT and CDR2 FQNNGV. V lost 4 bases to trimming and J lost 5 bases, with 6 bases between them. CDR3 DNA: TGTGCCAGCAGCTCTGGGAATAATTCACCCCTCCACTTT. Its translation: CASSSGNNSPLHF.

The chain links TRBV6-1 to TRBJ2-1; 7 positions match TRBD1. The J segment lost 8 bases and the V segment lost 0 bases, leaving 7 bases of the junction unmatched. The germline V gene has CDR1 MNHNS and CDR2 SASEGT. This CDR3 has 15 amino acids. CDR3 sequence: CASSEASAQGDEQFF. Written as DNA, the CDR3 is TGTGCCAGCAGTGAAGCGTCGGCCCAGGGGGATGAGCAGTTCTTC.

This sequence joins TRBV27 and TRBJ1-6; D ambiguous. The V gene's germline CDR1 is MNHEY and CDR2 SMNVEV (reference sequence). Trimming took 7 bases from V and 7 from J, leaving 11 bases between them. The CDR3 has 13 residues. Written as DNA, the CDR3 is TGTGCCAGCACCTATAGCCGGAATTCACCCCTCCACTTT. Amino acid sequence: CASTYSRNSPLHF.

The chain uses TRBV16 and TRBJ2-2; D may be TRBD2 (6 bases). This CDR3 is 14 amino acids long. Germline lookup yields CDR1 KGHSY and CDR2 FQNENV. Trimming took off 0 bases at V and 4 bases at J, with 6 bases between the two ends. The CDR3 coding sequence is TGTGCCAGCAGCCAATCCGGGAGCACCGGGGAGCTGTTTTTT. Amino acids: CASSQSGSTGELFF.

The gene calls are TRBV18 and TRBJ1-1; D gene unclear. V lost 2 bases to trimming and J lost 3 bases, with 10 bases between them. CDR1 and CDR2 (germline): KGHSH, LQKENI. The CDR3 totals 14 residues. DNA for the CDR3: TGTGCCAGCTCACCAGGTATCCAGGACACTGAAGCTTTCTTT. Residues: CASSPGIQDTEAFF.

The chain links TRBV7-9 to TRBJ2-1; D not certain. The germline V gene encodes CDR1 SEHNR and CDR2 FQNEAQ (reference sequence). Trimming stripped 0 bases from V and 4 bases from J, with 7 bases between. The CDR3 contains 14 residues. The CDR3 DNA is TGTGCCAGCAGCTTAGCCAAAAATTACAATGAGCAGTTCTTC. Residues: CASSLAKNYNEQFF.

This sequence joins TRBV28 and TRBJ1-5, with D uncertain. The V gene's germline CDR1 is MDHEN and CDR2 SYDVKM. Trimming took 2 bases from V and 0 from J, leaving 8 bases between them. The CDR3 runs 15 residues. In nucleotides, the CDR3 is TGTGCCAGCAGTTTAAGCTCGATTAGCAATCAGCCCCAGCATTTT. Translated: CASSLSSISNQPQHF. Full variable domain (missing parts from reference TRBV28 and TRBJ1-5): DVKVTQSSRYLVKRTGEKVFLECVQDMDHENMFWYRQDPGLGLRLIYFSYDVKMKEKGDIPEGYSVSREKKERFSLILESASTNQTSMYLCASSLSSISNQPQHFGDGTRLSIL.

The chain has TRBV19 and TRBJ2-7; weak D call: TRBD2 (6 bases). V lost 6 bases and J 5 bases, leaving 17 bases between the germline ends. Germline V CDR1 and CDR2: LNHDA, SQIVND (reference sequence). The CDR3 is 14 amino acids. The CDR3: CASRPAGGVDEQYF. The CDR3 DNA is TGTGCCAGTAGGCCCGCCGGAGGGGTGGACGAGCAGTACTTC.

Comments on this clone: The same CDR3 arises from other DNA sequences in this sample as well. The J gene is TRBJ2-2, the V gene TRBV18; TRBD2 matches at 8 bases. The V and J ends lost 1 base and 4 bases, in that order; junction bases with no gene match: 2. The CDR3 covers 15 residues. Germline assignment: CDR1 KGHSH and CDR2 LQKENI. The CDR3 region is CASSPQGLGTGELFF. CDR3 DNA sequence: TGTGCCAGCTCACCACAGGGACTAGGCACCGGGGAGCTGTTTTTT.

CDR3 loop: CASSEGDRGNQPQHF. CDR3 sequence (DNA): TGTGCCAGCAGTGAAGGGGACAGGGGGAATCAGCCCCAGCATTTT. The V and J genes are TRBV2 and TRBJ1-5, with TRBD1 matching over 11 bases. The germline V gene encodes CDR1 SNHLY and CDR2 FYNNEI. CDR3 length equals 15 residues. V was pared by 1 base and J by 4 bases, with 0 bases of the junction left unmatched. Filled out from reference TRBV2 and TRBJ1-5, the complete variable domain reads EPEVTQTPSHQVTQMGQEVILRCVPISNHLYFYWYRQILGQKVEFLVSFYNNEISEKSEIFDDQFSVERPDGSNFTLKIRSTKLEDSAMYFCASSEGDRGNQPQHFGDGTRLSIL.

The chain combines TRBV6-1 with TRBJ1-6; 7 nucleotides line up with TRBD1. Per germline, CDR1 MNHNS and CDR2 SASEGT. This CDR3 has 14 residues. Trimming cost V 2 bases and J 11 bases; bases outside gene matches: 6. The CDR3 nucleotides are TGTGCCAGCAGTGAACATCGACAGGGTACACCCCTCCACTTT. Encoded protein: CASSEHRQGTPLHF.

V is TRBV5-6 and J is TRBJ2-3, with D maybe TRBD1 (5 bases). The CDR3 length is 12 residues. Germline lookup yields CDR1 SGHDT and CDR2 YYEEEE. V was pared by 4 bases and J by 5 bases, with 8 bases between. In DNA form, the CDR3 reads TGTGCCAGCAGCGTAGGGGAAGATACGCAGTATTTT. Translating it yields CASSVGEDTQYF.